This T cell receptor beta chain is from a study of T cell changes during pregnancy in multiple sclerosis. The V and J ends lost 4 bases and 3 bases, in that order; junction bases with no gene match: 1. CDR1 and CDR2 (germline): LGHNA, YNFKEQ. The CDR3 length is 14 residues. TCRdb's copy holds only in-frame clones and misses some; the assay was immunoSEQ multiplex PCR. The sample records around 57,000 clones, roughly 92% being singletons. The specimen comprised CD4+ T cells from peripheral blood mononuclear cells, sampled in the third trimester of pregnancy. The V and J genes are TRBV4-2 and TRBJ2-7; 12 positions match TRBD2. The clonotype comes from a female donor with multiple sclerosis, enrolled in a pregnancy study. In DNA form, the CDR3 reads TGTGCCAGCAGCCCTAGCGGGGGGGTCTACGAGCAGTACTTC. This gives the protein CASSPSGGVYEQYF.